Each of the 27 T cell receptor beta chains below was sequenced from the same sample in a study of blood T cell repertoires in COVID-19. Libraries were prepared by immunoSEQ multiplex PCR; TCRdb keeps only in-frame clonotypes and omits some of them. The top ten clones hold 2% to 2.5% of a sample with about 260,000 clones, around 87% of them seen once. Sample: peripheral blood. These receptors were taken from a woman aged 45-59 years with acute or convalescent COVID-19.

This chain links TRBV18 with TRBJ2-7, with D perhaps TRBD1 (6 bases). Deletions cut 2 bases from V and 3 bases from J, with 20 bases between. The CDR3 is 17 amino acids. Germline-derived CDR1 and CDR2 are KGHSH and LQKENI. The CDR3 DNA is TGTGCCAGCTCACCAGGTCTAGCCGGACAGACTTTCTACGAGCAGTACTTC. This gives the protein CASSPGLAGQTFYEQYF.

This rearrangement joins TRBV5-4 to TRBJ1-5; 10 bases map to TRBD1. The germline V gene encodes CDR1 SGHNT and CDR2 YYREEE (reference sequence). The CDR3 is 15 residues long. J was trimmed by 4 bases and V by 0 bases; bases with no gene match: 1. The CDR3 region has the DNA TGTGCCAGCAGCTTGGGGACAGGGGGGAATCAGCCCCAGCATTTT. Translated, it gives CASSLGTGGNQPQHF. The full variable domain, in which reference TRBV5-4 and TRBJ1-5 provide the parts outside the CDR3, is ETGVTQSPTHLIKTRGQQVTLRCSSQSGHNTVSWYQQALGQGPQFIFQYYREEENGRGNFPPRFSGLQFPNYSSELNVNALELDDSALYLCASSLGTGGNQPQHFGDGTRLSIL.

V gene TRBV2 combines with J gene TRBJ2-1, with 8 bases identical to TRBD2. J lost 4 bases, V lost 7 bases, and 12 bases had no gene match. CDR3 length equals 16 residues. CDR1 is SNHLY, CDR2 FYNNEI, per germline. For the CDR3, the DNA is TGTGCCAGCACTTTGCTTGGCGGGGGGCCGTACAATGAGCAGTTCTTC. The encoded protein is CASTLLGGGPYNEQFF. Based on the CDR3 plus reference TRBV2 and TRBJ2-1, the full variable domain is EPEVTQTPSHQVTQMGQEVILRCVPISNHLYFYWYRQILGQKVEFLVSFYNNEISEKSEIFDDQFSVERPDGSNFTLKIRSTKLEDSAMYFCASTLLGGGPYNEQFFGPGTRLTVL.

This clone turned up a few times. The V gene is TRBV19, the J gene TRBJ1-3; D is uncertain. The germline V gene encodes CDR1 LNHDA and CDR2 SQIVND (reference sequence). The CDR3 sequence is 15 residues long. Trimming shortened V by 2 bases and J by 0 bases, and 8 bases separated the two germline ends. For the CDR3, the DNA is TGTGCCAGTAGTATACCCGGGAACTCTGGAAACACCATATATTTT. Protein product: CASSIPGNSGNTIYF.

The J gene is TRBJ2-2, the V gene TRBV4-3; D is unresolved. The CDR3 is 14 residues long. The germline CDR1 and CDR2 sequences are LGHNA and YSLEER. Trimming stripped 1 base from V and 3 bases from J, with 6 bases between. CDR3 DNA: TGCGCCAGCAGCCAAGCCGGTCACACCGGGGAGCTGTTTTTT. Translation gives CASSQAGHTGELFF.

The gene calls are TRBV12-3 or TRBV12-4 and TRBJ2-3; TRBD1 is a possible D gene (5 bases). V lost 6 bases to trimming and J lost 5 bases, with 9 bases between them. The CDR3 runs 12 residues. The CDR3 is CASSPRGDTQYF. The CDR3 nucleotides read TGTGCCAGCAGCCCTAGGGGAGATACGCAGTATTTT.

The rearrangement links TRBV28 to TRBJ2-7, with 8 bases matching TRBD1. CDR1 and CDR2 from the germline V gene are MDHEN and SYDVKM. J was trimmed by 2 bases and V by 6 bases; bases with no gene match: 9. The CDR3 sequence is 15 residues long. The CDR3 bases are TGTGCCAGCAGCGACAACATGGACAGGGCCTACGAGCAGTACTTC. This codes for CASSDNMDRAYEQYF.

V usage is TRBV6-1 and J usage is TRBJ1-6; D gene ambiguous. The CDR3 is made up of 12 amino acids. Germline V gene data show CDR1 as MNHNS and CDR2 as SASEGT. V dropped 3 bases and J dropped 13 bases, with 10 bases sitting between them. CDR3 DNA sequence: TGTGCCAGCAGTGACCCTGACATTCCCCTCCACTTT. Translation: CASSDPDIPLHF.

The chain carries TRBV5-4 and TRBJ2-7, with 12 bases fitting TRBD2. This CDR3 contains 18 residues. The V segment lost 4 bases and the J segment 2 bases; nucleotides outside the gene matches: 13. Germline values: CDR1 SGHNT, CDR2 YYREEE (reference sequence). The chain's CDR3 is CASSLTGGGLAGTYEQYF. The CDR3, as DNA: TGTGCCAGCAGCCTGACAGGGGGCGGACTAGCGGGGACCTACGAGCAGTACTTC.

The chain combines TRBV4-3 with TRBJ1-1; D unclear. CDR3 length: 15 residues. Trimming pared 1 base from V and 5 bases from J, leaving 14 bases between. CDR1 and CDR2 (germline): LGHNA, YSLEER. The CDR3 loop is CASSQVFDGKTEAFF. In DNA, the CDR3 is TGCGCCAGCAGCCAAGTCTTCGACGGGAAAACTGAAGCTTTCTTT.

The CDR3 reads CASSRKGVTDTQYF. The CDR3 DNA sequence: TGTGCCAGCAGCCGAAAAGGGGTAACAGATACGCAGTATTTT. V and J are TRBV7-9 and TRBJ2-3; D is perhaps TRBD1 (5 bases). Per germline, CDR1 SEHNR and CDR2 FQNEAQ (reference sequence). This CDR3 comprises 14 residues. Trimming took off 5 bases at V and 3 bases at J, with 12 bases between the two ends.

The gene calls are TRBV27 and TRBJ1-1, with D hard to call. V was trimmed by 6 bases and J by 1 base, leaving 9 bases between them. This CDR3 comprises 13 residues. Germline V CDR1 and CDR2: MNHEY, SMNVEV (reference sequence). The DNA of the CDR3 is TGTGCCAGCAGCCCGGGTTCGAACACTGAAGCTTTCTTT. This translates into CASSPGSNTEAFF.

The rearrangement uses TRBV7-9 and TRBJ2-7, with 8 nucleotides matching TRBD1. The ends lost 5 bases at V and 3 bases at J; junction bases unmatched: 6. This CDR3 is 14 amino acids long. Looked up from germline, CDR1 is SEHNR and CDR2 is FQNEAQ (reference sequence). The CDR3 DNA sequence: TGTGCCAGCAGCCCCGGGACAGGAAACTACGAGCAGTACTTC. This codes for CASSPGTGNYEQYF.

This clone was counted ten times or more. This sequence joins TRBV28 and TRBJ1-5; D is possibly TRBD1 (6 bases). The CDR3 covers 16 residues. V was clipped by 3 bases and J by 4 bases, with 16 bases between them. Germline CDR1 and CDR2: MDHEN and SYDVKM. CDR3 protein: CASSFFAGERNQPQHF. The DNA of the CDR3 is TGTGCCAGCAGTTTCTTTGCAGGGGAGAGGAATCAGCCCCAGCATTTT.

This chain's CDR3 is CASGLREGETQYF. In DNA form, the CDR3 reads TGTGCTAGTGGCTTACGGGAGGGCGAGACCCAGTACTTC. The chain employs TRBV12-5 and TRBJ2-5; 8 nucleotides line up with TRBD2. This CDR3 has 13 amino acids. V shed 6 bases and J 5 bases; nucleotides not matched to a gene: 5. Germline assignment: CDR1 LGHNT and CDR2 FRNRAP.

DNA of the CDR3: TGCGCCAGCAGCTTTTATGGCGGGCAGCCCCAGCATTTT. Protein sequence: CASSFYGGQPQHF. J is TRBJ1-5 and V is TRBV5-1; D remains ambiguous. With 2 bases removed from V and 7 bases from J, the gap between germline ends came to 10 bases. CDR1 and CDR2 from the germline V gene are SGHRS and YFSETQ. The CDR3 spans 13 residues. Together with reference TRBV5-1 and TRBJ1-5, the CDR3 gives the full variable domain: KAGVTQTPRYLIKTRGQQVTLSCSPISGHRSVSWYQQTPGQGLQFLFEYFSETQRNKGNFPGRFSGRQFSNSRSEMNVSTLELGDSALYLCASSFYGGQPQHFGDGTRLSIL.

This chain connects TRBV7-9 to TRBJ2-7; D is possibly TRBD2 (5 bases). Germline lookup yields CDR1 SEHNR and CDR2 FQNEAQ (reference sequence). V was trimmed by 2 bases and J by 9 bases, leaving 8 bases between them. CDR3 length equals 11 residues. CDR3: CASSLFAGQYF. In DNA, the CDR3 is TGTGCCAGCAGCTTATTCGCGGGGCAGTACTTC.

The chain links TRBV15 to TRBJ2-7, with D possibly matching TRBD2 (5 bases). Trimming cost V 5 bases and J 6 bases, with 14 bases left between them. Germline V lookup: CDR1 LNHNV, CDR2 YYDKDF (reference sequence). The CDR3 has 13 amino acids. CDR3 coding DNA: TGTGCCACCAGCCCCCAAAGTGGAGGCGAGCAGTACTTC. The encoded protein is CATSPQSGGEQYF.

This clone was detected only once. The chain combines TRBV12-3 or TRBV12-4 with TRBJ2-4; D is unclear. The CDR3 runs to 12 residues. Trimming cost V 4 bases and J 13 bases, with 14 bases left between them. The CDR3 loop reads CASSSLLMAQYF. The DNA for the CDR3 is TGTGCCAGCAGTTCCCTGCTGATGGCCCAGTACTTC.

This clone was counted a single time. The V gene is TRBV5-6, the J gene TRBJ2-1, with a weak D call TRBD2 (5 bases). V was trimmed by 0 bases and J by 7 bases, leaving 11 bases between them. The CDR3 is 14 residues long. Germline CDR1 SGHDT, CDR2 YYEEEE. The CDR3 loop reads CASSLGSAVNEQFF. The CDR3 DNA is TGTGCCAGCAGCTTGGGGTCAGCGGTAAATGAGCAGTTCTTC.

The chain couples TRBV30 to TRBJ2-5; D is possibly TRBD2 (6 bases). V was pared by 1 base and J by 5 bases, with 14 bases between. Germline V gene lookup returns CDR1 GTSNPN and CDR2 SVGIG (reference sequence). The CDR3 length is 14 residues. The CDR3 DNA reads TGTGCCTGGAGTGGAGGAGGGCCACAGGAGACCCAGTACTTC. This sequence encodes CAWSGGGPQETQYF.

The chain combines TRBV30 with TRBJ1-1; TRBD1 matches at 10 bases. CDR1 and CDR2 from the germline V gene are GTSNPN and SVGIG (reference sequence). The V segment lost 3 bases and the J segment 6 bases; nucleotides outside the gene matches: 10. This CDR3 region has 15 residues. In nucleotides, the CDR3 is TGTGCCTGGAGGAAACCGGGACAGGGGACCGCTGAAGCTTTCTTT. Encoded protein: CAWRKPGQGTAEAFF.

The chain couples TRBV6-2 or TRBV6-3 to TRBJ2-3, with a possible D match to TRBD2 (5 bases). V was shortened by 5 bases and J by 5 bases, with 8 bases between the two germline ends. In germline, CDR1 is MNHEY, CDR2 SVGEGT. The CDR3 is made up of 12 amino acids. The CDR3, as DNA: TGTGCCAGCAGTACTACTAGAGATACGCAGTATTTT. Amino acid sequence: CASSTTRDTQYF.

This chain's CDR3 is CASSVLGLADSYEQYF. The DNA of the CDR3 is TGTGCCAGCAGCGTATTGGGACTAGCGGACTCCTACGAGCAGTACTTC. The chain joins TRBV7-9 to TRBJ2-7, with 11 bases lining up with TRBD2. This CDR3 region has 16 residues. Losses at the gene ends were 5 bases for V and 0 bases for J; bases not matched to a gene: 6. CDR1 is SEHNR, CDR2 FQNEAQ, per germline (reference sequence).

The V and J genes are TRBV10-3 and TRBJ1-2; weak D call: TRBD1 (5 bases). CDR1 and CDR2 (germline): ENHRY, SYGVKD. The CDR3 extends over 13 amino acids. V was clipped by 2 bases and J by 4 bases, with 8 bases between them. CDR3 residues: CAISETGAYGYTF. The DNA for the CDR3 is TGTGCCATCAGTGAGACAGGAGCCTATGGCTACACCTTC.

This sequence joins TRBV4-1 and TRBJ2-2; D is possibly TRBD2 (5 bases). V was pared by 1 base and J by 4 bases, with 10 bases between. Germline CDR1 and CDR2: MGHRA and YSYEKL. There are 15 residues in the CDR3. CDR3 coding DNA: TGCGCCAGCAGCCAAGCTAGGGCGGGCACCGGGGAGCTGTTTTTT. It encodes CASSQARAGTGELFF.

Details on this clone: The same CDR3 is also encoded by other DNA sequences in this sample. CDR3 in DNA: TGTGCCAGCAGTTACTCAGGCGGGAACACTGAAGCTTTCTTT. Protein: CASSYSGGNTEAFF. V usage is TRBV6-5 and J usage is TRBJ1-1; D remains ambiguous. Trimming stripped 0 bases from V and 1 base from J, with 6 bases between. Germline CDR1 MNHEY, CDR2 SVGAGI. The CDR3 covers 14 residues.